The 19 T cell receptor beta chains listed next were all sequenced from one sample in a study of human versus mouse CDR3 diversity and MHC coevolution. Sequencing was performed with immunoSEQ multiplex PCR; in TCRdb, only in-frame clones are kept and a portion is missing. The data hold some 80,000 clones, with 85% to 95% observed a single time. The sequencing sample was made of naive CD4+ T cells from blood. This sample's subset: CD45RO-negative CD62L-positive naive CD4 T cells. The receptors stem from a person aged 30 to 69 in good health.

V is TRBV28 and J is TRBJ1-6; 7 bases map to TRBD1. The CDR3 has 15 residues. Germline CDR1 reads MDHEN; CDR2 reads SYDVKM. J lost 5 bases, V lost 8 bases, and 9 bases had no gene match. The CDR3 loop is CASQGGAANNSPLHF. CDR3 coding DNA: TGTGCCAGCCAGGGGGGCGCCGCAAATAATTCACCCCTCCACTTT.

V and J are TRBV6-5 and TRBJ1-6; 8 bases map to TRBD1. This CDR3 has 15 residues. V shed 4 bases and J 8 bases; nucleotides not matched to a gene: 7. The germline V gene encodes CDR1 MNHEY and CDR2 SVGAGI. CDR3 protein: CASSWTGFSDSPLHF. CDR3 sequence (DNA): TGTGCCAGCAGTTGGACAGGGTTTTCGGATTCACCCCTCCACTTT.

The CDR3 is CASSQDRIGELFF. The CDR3 bases are TGCGCCAGCAGCCAGGACAGGATCGGGGAGCTGTTTTTT. The J gene is TRBJ2-2, the V gene TRBV4-1; TRBD1 matches at 7 bases. The germline gives CDR1 MGHRA, CDR2 YSYEKL. CDR3 length: 13 amino acids. V gave up 3 bases and J gave up 7 bases; unmatched junction bases: 2.

Remarks on this clone: At one end the junction does not follow the germline gene, possibly because of a read error. The chain links TRBV5-1 to TRBJ2-3, with TRBD1 matching over 8 bases. Germline CDR1 is SGHRS and CDR2 is YFSETQ. This CDR3 is 16 amino acids long. Here the CDR3 DNA reads TGCGCCAGCAGCTTGGGGGACAGGCGATCCACAAATACGCAGTATTTT. Translating it yields CASSLGDRRSTNTQYF.

The chain uses TRBV19 and TRBJ2-2, with D hard to call. V was clipped by 5 bases and J by 1 base, with 8 bases between them. This CDR3 region has 14 residues. The germline CDR1 and CDR2 sequences are LNHDA and SQIVND (reference sequence). The CDR3 DNA reads TGTGCCAGTAGTGCCGTGAGGAACACCGGGGAGCTGTTTTTT. Translation: CASSAVRNTGELFF.

The chain recombines TRBV5-1 with TRBJ2-3, with D possibly TRBD2 on 5 matching bases. This CDR3 is 16 amino acids long. The germline V gene has CDR1 SGHRS and CDR2 YFSETQ. V dropped 0 bases and J dropped 0 bases, with 11 bases sitting between them. CDR3 residues: CASSLDGGLSTDTQYF. The CDR3 DNA reads TGCGCCAGCAGCTTGGACGGAGGCTTAAGCACAGATACGCAGTATTTT.

J is TRBJ1-1 and V is TRBV27; D is undetermined. Trimming pared 1 base from V and 0 bases from J, leaving 6 bases between. Germline CDR1 and CDR2: MNHEY and SMNVEV (reference sequence). The CDR3 is 14 amino acids. The CDR3 loop is CASSLYTMNTEAFF. CDR3 nucleotide sequence: TGTGCCAGCAGTTTATACACAATGAACACTGAAGCTTTCTTT.

This sequence joins TRBV28 and TRBJ2-1; 9 bases are a match to TRBD1. V shed 2 bases and J 10 bases; nucleotides not matched to a gene: 12. The CDR3 totals 16 residues. CDR1 MDHEN and CDR2 SYDVKM come from the germline V gene. This chain's CDR3 is CASSLATGGLLGEQFF. CDR3 in DNA: TGTGCCAGCAGTTTAGCGACAGGGGGGTTATTGGGGGAGCAGTTCTTC.

The V call is TRBV2, the J call TRBJ1-6; no reliable D call. The CDR3 has 15 residues. CDR1 and CDR2 (germline): SNHLY, FYNNEI. Trimming took 4 bases from V and 9 from J, leaving 16 bases between them. The CDR3 nucleotides read TGTGCCAGCAGTGTTAAGCCTTTTCCGAGTTCACCCCTCCACTTT. It translates to CASSVKPFPSSPLHF.

CDR3 residues: CASTGLAGLFF. The DNA of the CDR3 is TGCGCCAGCACCGGACTAGCGGGACTATTCTTC. The chain has TRBV10-1 and TRBJ2-1; 12 bases line up with TRBD2. CDR3 size: 11 residues. Germline CDR1 and CDR2: WNHNN and SYGVQD (reference sequence). V shed 7 bases and J 16 bases; nucleotides not matched to a gene: 5.

This chain joins TRBV18 and TRBJ1-2; a weak D match, TRBD1 (5 bases). The germline CDR1 and CDR2 sequences are KGHSH and LQKENI. Trimming removed 2 bases from V and 3 bases from J, with 16 bases in between. The CDR3 covers 16 residues. The CDR3 sequence is CASSPNLGAPYYGYTF. CDR3 nucleotides: TGTGCCAGCTCACCAAATTTAGGGGCACCCTACTATGGCTACACCTTC.

The chain links TRBV7-9 to TRBJ1-2; TRBD1 might be the D (6 bases). The CDR3 covers 15 residues. The germline V gene encodes CDR1 SEHNR and CDR2 FQNEAQ (reference sequence). V lost 5 bases, J lost 3 bases, and 16 bases lay in between. For the CDR3, the DNA is TGTGCCAGCAGCCCACGTAGGGGGATGGACTATGGCTACACCTTC. Translating it yields CASSPRRGMDYGYTF.

The V and J genes are TRBV10-3 and TRBJ1-2, with TRBD1 matching over 9 bases. Germline trimming cut 5 bases from V and 3 bases from J; bases unmatched to any gene: 1. Looked up from germline, CDR1 is ENHRY and CDR2 is SYGVKD. This CDR3 is 13 amino acids long. As DNA, the CDR3 is TGTGCCATCAGTTGGGACAGGGACTATGGCTACACCTTC. This codes for CAISWDRDYGYTF.

This chain links TRBV5-8 with TRBJ2-3; D might be TRBD2 (7 bases). Germline CDR1 SGHTS, CDR2 YDEGEE. CDR3 size: 15 residues. V was shortened by 5 bases and J by 0 bases, with 13 bases between the two germline ends. The CDR3 nucleotides are TGTGCCAGCAGTTGGGGGGGCCCTAGCACAGATACGCAGTATTTT. Its protein is CASSWGGPSTDTQYF.

The chain uses TRBV7-9 and TRBJ1-3; tentatively, D is TRBD1 (6 bases). The J call is doubtful: the DNA matches TRBJ2-2 better. Germline values: CDR1 SEHNR, CDR2 FQNEAQ (reference sequence). The CDR3 is 16 amino acids. This CDR3 reads CASSTSDSANTGELFF. As DNA, the CDR3 is TGTGCCAGCAGCACTTCGGACAGCGCTAACACCGGGGAGCTGTTTTTT.

This clone was seen a single time. The rearrangement joins TRBV27 to TRBJ2-1; D might be TRBD2 (5 bases). This CDR3 contains 16 residues. Germline V lookup: CDR1 MNHEY, CDR2 SMNVEV (reference sequence). V lost 5 bases and J lost 3, with 17 bases in between. This CDR3 is CASSRIALSGYNEQFF. The CDR3 region has the DNA TGTGCCAGCAGTCGGATAGCACTAAGCGGCTACAATGAGCAGTTCTTC.

The chain recombines TRBV7-7 with TRBJ2-1, with 11 bases matching TRBD2. Per germline, CDR1 SSHAT and CDR2 FNYEAQ (reference sequence). The CDR3 loop spans 15 amino acids. V lost 1 base to trimming and J lost 6 bases; unmatched junction nucleotides: 2. This CDR3 reads CASSLVSGGANEQFF. CDR3 nucleotides: TGTGCCAGCAGCTTAGTTAGCGGGGGGGCCAATGAGCAGTTCTTC. The full variable domain, completed using reference TRBV7-7 and TRBJ2-1, is GAGVSQSPRYKVTKRGQDVTLRCDPISSHATLYWYQQALGQGPEFLTYFNYEAQPDKSGLPSDRFSAERPEGSISTLTIQRTEQRDSAMYRCASSLVSGGANEQFFGPGTRLTVL.

J is TRBJ1-4 and V is TRBV27, with no clear D. Trimming pared 4 bases from V and 6 bases from J, leaving 21 bases between. The germline CDR1 and CDR2 sequences are MNHEY and SMNVEV (reference sequence). The CDR3 covers 17 residues. CDR3: CASSSAGRQTTYEKLFF. CDR3 DNA: TGTGCCAGCAGTTCAGCCGGGAGGCAGACAACATATGAAAAACTGTTTTTT.

The table lists this clone with a count of one. CDR3 loop: CASSSGGGGPYNEQFF. The CDR3 region has the DNA TGTGCCAGCTCCTCAGGGGGCGGAGGACCGTACAATGAGCAGTTCTTC. V and J are TRBV19 and TRBJ2-1, with 8 bases lining up with TRBD1. From germline, CDR1 is LNHDA and CDR2 SQIVND (reference sequence). Losses at the gene ends were 9 bases for V and 4 bases for J; bases not matched to a gene: 14. The CDR3 has 16 amino acids.